The next 5 T cell receptor beta chains were all read from a single sample in a study of T cells in Graves' hyperthyroidism and ophthalmopathy (dated by TCRdb to between 2019 and 2020). Library prep was done by multiplex PCR. TCRdb shows the sequencer as Illumina HiSeq 2000. Amplification of TCR beta CDR3 regions was carried out from RNA transcripts. For the first round of RT-PCR on the TCR CDR3, the HTBI primer set was used together with the Qiagen OneStep RT-PCR kit. The public reads were reprocessed in TCRdb via fastp at Q25 and MiXCR, keeping in-frame beta chains. Duplicate CDR3 protein sequences are folded into a single record with the most common DNA and genes. The sample yields roughly 710,000 distinct CDR3 sequences; around 40% were counted once. The top ten constitute roughly 30% of the sample. Input material: blood. These receptor sequences come from a woman aged 40 to 50 with Graves' hyperthyroidism.

This clonotype was counted between two and nine times. This chain uses TRBV29-1 with TRBJ2-3; D possibly corresponds to TRBD2 (6 bases). Germline V gene lookup returns CDR1 SQVTM and CDR2 ANQGSEA. Trimming stripped 5 bases from V and 2 bases from J, with 14 bases between. The CDR3 sequence is 14 residues long. DNA for the CDR3: TGCAGCGTTCAGTGGAGGGTGGACACAGATACGCAGTATTTT. Protein: CSVQWRVDTDTQYF.

In its sample, this clonotype was seen a few times. The V and J genes are TRBV10-3 and TRBJ2-1; D is unresolved. This CDR3 spans 12 amino acids. Germline assignment: CDR1 ENHRY and CDR2 SYGVKD. Deletions cut 4 bases from V and 11 bases from J, with 12 bases between. CDR3 protein: CAISGSLRKQFF. CDR3 in DNA: TGTGCCATCAGTGGGAGTTTGCGGAAGCAGTTCTTC.

This sequence joins TRBV6-5 and TRBJ2-2; D call uncertain. V was clipped by 0 bases and J by 2 bases, with 16 bases between them. CDR3 length equals 18 residues. Germline CDR1 reads MNHEY; CDR2 reads SVGAGI. CDR3 sequence reads: CASSYSFPGRKNTGELFF. Here the CDR3 DNA reads TGTGCCAGCAGTTACTCCTTCCCGGGCAGGAAAAACACCGGGGAGCTGTTTTTT.

The rearrangement uses TRBV20-1 and TRBJ2-5; TRBD2 matches 8 bases. Per germline, CDR1 DFQATT and CDR2 SNEGSKA (reference sequence). Trimming removed 0 bases from V and 2 bases from J; junction bases left unmatched: 5. The CDR3 has 15 amino acids. The CDR3 region has the DNA TGCAGTGCTAGAGACCAGGGCGGGGGGCAAGAGACCCAGTACTTC. As protein: CSARDQGGGQETQYF.

CDR3 bases: TGTGCCAGCAGCTTGGAGTTGCGGGGGGCCAGCACTGAAGCTTTCTTT. This gives the protein CASSLELRGASTEAFF. This chain uses TRBV5-4 with TRBJ1-1; D may be TRBD1 (6 bases). This CDR3 comprises 16 residues. V was trimmed by 0 bases and J by 4 bases, leaving 16 bases between them. Germline CDR1 and CDR2: SGHNT and YYREEE (reference sequence). The whole variable domain, filled in from reference TRBV5-4 and TRBJ1-1, reads ETGVTQSPTHLIKTRGQQVTLRCSSQSGHNTVSWYQQALGQGPQFIFQYYREEENGRGNFPPRFSGLQFPNYSSELNVNALELDDSALYLCASSLELRGASTEAFFGQGTRLTVV.